A selection of T cell receptor beta chains follows, all from one sample in a study of blood T cell repertoires in COVID-19. Profiling relied on immunoSEQ multiplex PCR, and the TCRdb table lists in-frame clones only, not all of them. The sample includes over 150,000 clones, approximately 85% of them seen just once. The sequenced material came from peripheral blood. Receptors were obtained from an older man with COVID-19, enrolled during active disease. The CDR3 runs from the conserved cysteine through the conserved F or W. Each record gives: V gene, J gene, D gene, clone size, CDR3 protein, CDR3 DNA. D genes are given only for firm matches. A clone size is listed for some rows: how often the clone was seen (once, few, many), or a class if it is expanded.

TRBV27	TRBJ1-1	NA	NA	CASSLSAVLNTEAFF	TGTGCCAGCAGTTTATCAGCGGTCTTGAACACTGAAGCTTTCTTT
TRBV7-2	TRBJ1-2	NA	NA	CASSLVSTGKLF	TGTGCCAGCAGCTTAGTCTCAACGGGAAAGCTCTTC
TRBV4-1	TRBJ2-3	NA	NA	CASSQDMGGYTQYF	TGCGCCAGCAGCCAAGATATGGGGGGTTATACGCAGTATTTT
TRBV6-1	TRBJ1-2	NA	NA	CASSEDRVPRGGYTF	TGTGCCAGCAGTGAAGACCGGGTTCCACGGGGTGGCTACACCTTC
TRBV5-1	TRBJ2-3	NA	NA	CASSFGRGNTDTQYF	TGCGCCAGCAGCTTCGGTCGGGGGAACACAGATACGCAGTATTTT
TRBV19	TRBJ2-1	TRBD2	NA	CASSITTSGRYNEQFF	TGTGCCAGTAGTATAACGACTAGCGGGCGCTACAATGAGCAGTTCTTC
TRBV6-6	TRBJ1-6	TRBD1	few	CASSPGQGGSPLHF	TGTGCCAGCAGCCCGGGACAGGGGGGTTCACCCCTCCACTTT
TRBV19	TRBJ1-2	NA	NA	CASSTNGVNYGYTF	TGTGCCAGTAGTACCAACGGGGTTAACTATGGCTACACCTTC
TRBV7-8	TRBJ1-1	NA	NA	CASSLVEDTEAFF	TGTGCCAGCAGCTTAGTGGAGGACACTGAAGCTTTCTTT
TRBV20-1	TRBJ1-2	NA	once	CSASTPNYGYTF	TGCAGTGCTAGTACACCGAACTATGGCTACACCTTC
TRBV3-1/TRBV3-2	TRBJ1-2	TRBD1	NA	CASSQDIRDRGINYGYTF	TGTGCCAGCAGCCAAGATATTCGGGACAGGGGAATTAACTATGGCTACACCTTC
TRBV19	TRBJ2-3	TRBD2	NA	CATSSGGQSTDTQYF	TGTGCCACGTCTAGCGGGGGGCAGAGCACAGATACGCAGTATTTT
TRBV6-2/TRBV6-3	TRBJ2-7	TRBD1	NA	CASSLAGGWYEQYF	TGTGCCAGCAGTTTGGCAGGGGGCTGGTACGAGCAGTACTTC
TRBV6-5	TRBJ2-7	NA	NA	CASNNRAVSYEQYF	TGTGCCAGCAACAACAGGGCCGTCTCCTACGAGCAGTACTTC
TRBV10-3	TRBJ2-2	NA	NA	CAIRQVSTGELFF	TGTGCCATCAGACAGGTTTCCACCGGGGAGCTGTTTTTT
TRBV19	TRBJ1-3	NA	once	CASSIRGSGNTIYF	TGTGCCAGTAGTATCCGGGGCTCTGGAAACACCATATATTTT
TRBV6-6	TRBJ2-7	NA	NA	CASSYSGPGTRHEQYF	TGTGCCAGCAGTTACTCGGGCCCCGGGACAAGACACGAGCAGTACTTC
TRBV3-1/TRBV3-2	TRBJ1-5	NA	NA	CASSQDRDQPQHF	TGTGCCAGCAGCCAAGATCGGGATCAGCCCCAGCATTTT
TRBV7-9	TRBJ1-5	TRBD1	NA	CASSSTGGGQPQHF	TGTGCCAGCAGCTCAACAGGGGGCGGTCAGCCCCAGCATTTT
TRBV6-6	TRBJ1-1	NA	NA	CASSPRQSRNTEAFF	TGTGCCAGCAGTCCTCGACAGTCAAGGAACACTGAAGCTTTCTTT
TRBV6-5	TRBJ2-5	TRBD2	NA	CASSSTSGDQETQYF	TGTGCCAGCAGTTCTACTAGCGGGGACCAAGAGACCCAGTACTTC
TRBV29-1	TRBJ2-5	NA	NA	CSVGRLQETQYF	TGCAGCGTTGGGCGGCTCCAAGAGACCCAGTACTTC
TRBV18	TRBJ1-4	TRBD1	NA	CASSLSTGGNEKLFF	TGTGCCAGCTCACTATCGACAGGGGGTAATGAAAAACTGTTTTTT
TRBV28	TRBJ1-1	NA	once	CASSVDSFMNTEAFF	TGTGCCAGCAGTGTGGACAGCTTCATGAACACTGAAGCTTTCTTT
TRBV5-1	TRBJ1-1	NA	once	CASSSQGGGTEAFF	TGCGCCAGCAGTTCGCAGGGTGGGGGGACTGAAGCTTTCTTT
TRBV10-3	TRBJ1-6	NA	NA	CAISESLEPPLHF	TGTGCCATCAGTGAGTCCCTAGAACCCCCCCTCCACTTT
TRBV7-2	TRBJ1-6	TRBD1	NA	CASSLLDRGGSPLHF	TGTGCCAGCAGCTTACTTGACAGGGGCGGTTCACCCCTCCACTTT
TRBV19	TRBJ1-6	NA	NA	CASTTWGGNSPLHF	TGTGCCAGTACCACATGGGGAGGTAATTCACCCCTCCACTTT
TRBV5-1	TRBJ2-3	TRBD2	NA	CASSLSVSGGTDTQYF	TGCGCCAGCAGCTTGTCGGTTAGCGGGGGCACAGATACGCAGTATTTT
TRBV5-5	TRBJ1-6	NA	NA	CASSWEQGSGSPLHF	TGTGCCAGCAGCTGGGAACAGGGATCAGGCTCACCCCTCCACTTT
TRBV15	TRBJ1-4	TRBD1	NA	CATSRERQGEEKLFF	TGTGCCACCAGCAGAGAGAGACAGGGAGAGGAAAAACTGTTTTTT
TRBV5-1	TRBJ2-1	TRBD2	NA	CASSWPGAGNEQFF	TGCGCCAGCAGCTGGCCAGGAGCGGGGAATGAGCAGTTCTTC
TRBV2	TRBJ1-2	NA	NA	CASSVERDGGYGYTF	TGTGCCAGCAGTGTAGAGAGGGATGGCGGCTATGGCTACACCTTC
TRBV6-5	TRBJ2-7	TRBD1	NA	CASSRDRSPYEQYF	TGTGCCAGTTCCCGGGACAGGTCGCCCTACGAGCAGTACTTC
TRBV10-3	TRBJ1-5	NA	few	CAISEQAIEQPQHF	TGTGCCATCAGTGAACAGGCAATAGAGCAGCCCCAGCATTTT
TRBV5-6	TRBJ2-1	NA	NA	CASSSDNEQFF	TGTGCCAGCAGCTCCGACAATGAGCAGTTCTTC
TRBV10-3	TRBJ1-3	NA	NA	CAISLRGNTIYF	TGTGCCATCAGCCTCAGGGGAAACACCATATATTTT
TRBV15	TRBJ1-4	NA	NA	CATSGPGIANEKLFF	TGTGCCACCAGCGGTCCGGGGATCGCTAATGAAAAACTGTTTTTT